This TCR beta chain was identified in a study of cytomegalovirus exposure and HLA in healthy donors. Points from the study as a whole: Data from an earlier analysis indicated that most TCR beta V segments were productive either about 90% or about 30% of the time. A later analysis associated under 20,000 TCR beta sequences with HLA alleles at a 0.05 false discovery rate. An assumption of roughly uniform sequencing depth across donors underlay the presence/absence analyses.

Samples came from healthy bone marrow donors. Points on this clone: Its antigen is not identified.

Primers included in the PCR were 60 Vbeta and 13 Jbeta primers. TCRdb keeps only in-frame clones here, not all; method: immunoSEQ multiplex PCR. The sample yields roughly 90,000 clones, around 85% seen once. The sequence derives from a man in his late teens or twenties in good health and CMV-seronegative. Sequencing input: PBMCs.

DNA of the CDR3: TGTGCCAGCAGCGACCCAGACAGGGGGGGCACTGAAGCTTTCTTT. Protein sequence: CASSDPDRGGTEAFF. The chain carries TRBV9 and TRBJ1-1; 9 nucleotides align to TRBD1. This CDR3 has 15 residues. Germline CDR1 reads SGDLS; CDR2 reads YYNGEE. J gave up 4 bases and V 3 bases, and 7 bases lay outside the gene matches.